The rows below give T cell receptor beta chains drawn from one sample of a study of cytomegalovirus exposure and HLA in healthy donors. Clones were read by immunoSEQ multiplex PCR, and TCRdb kept only the in-frame ones, dropping some. The sample contains around 190,000 clones, almost 75% of which appear only once. The specimen sequenced was PBMCs. The receptors stem from a woman under 40 in good health and CMV-seropositive. Each CDR3 is given with its conserved first and last residue. The order of the fields is V gene, J gene, CDR3 protein.

V: TRBV25-1; J: TRBJ2-1; CDR3: CATAPGQEYNEQFF
V: TRBV5-4; J: TRBJ2-5; CDR3: CASSATSWETQYF
V: TRBV11-2; J: TRBJ2-3; CDR3: CASSLTSGFSDTQYF
V: TRBV29-1; J: TRBJ2-7; CDR3: CSASRDMTYEQYF
V: TRBV2; J: TRBJ1-5; CDR3: CASSDFGQGGNQPQHF
V: TRBV6-5; J: TRBJ2-7; CDR3: CASSSAGTAVAYEQYF
V: TRBV7-9; J: TRBJ2-7; CDR3: CASSLATGTGSREQYF
V: TRBV10-2; J: TRBJ1-2; CDR3: CASSDSRVGYGYTF
V: TRBV5-6; J: TRBJ2-3; CDR3: CASSLARGDTQYF
V: TRBV11-2; J: TRBJ2-7; CDR3: CASSAYIAVKGGYEQYF
V: TRBV28; J: TRBJ2-1; CDR3: CASTPRGLAGEGEQFF
V: TRBV28; J: TRBJ1-3; CDR3: CASSSSSTGTGNTIYF
V: TRBV5-6; J: TRBJ2-3; CDR3: CASSLAGGDTDTQYF
V: TRBV4-2; J: TRBJ1-2; CDR3: CASSLGWTVYGYTF
V: TRBV2; J: TRBJ1-1; CDR3: CASSEVGQGTKTEAFF
V: TRBV6-5; J: TRBJ2-3; CDR3: CASSYSRAGADTQYF
V: TRBV15; J: TRBJ2-1; CDR3: CATSRAPGLEQFF
V: TRBV7-2; J: TRBJ1-2; CDR3: CASSQQGKGGYTF
V: TRBV6-5; J: TRBJ2-7; CDR3: CASSNLQGAGNEQYF
V: TRBV29-1; J: TRBJ2-7; CDR3: CSVDAGTGTYEQYF
V: TRBV27; J: TRBJ2-7; CDR3: CASSPSSSYEQYF
V: TRBV25-1; J: TRBJ2-7; CDR3: CASSEYGRGSAYEQYF
V: TRBV29-1; J: TRBJ2-3; CDR3: CSDAASTDTQYF
V: TRBV6-5; J: TRBJ1-1; CDR3: CASGRGGVTEAFF
V: TRBV27; J: TRBJ2-7; CDR3: CASSSSQALEQYF
V: TRBV6-1; J: TRBJ1-1; CDR3: CASSERTGVVTEAFF
V: TRBV15; J: TRBJ2-5; CDR3: CATSGQGVTETQYF
V: TRBV19; J: TRBJ2-7; CDR3: CASSSGLSYEQYF
V: TRBV5-6; J: TRBJ2-1; CDR3: CASSLAETVRYEQFF
V: TRBV7-8; J: .; CDR3: CASILRARSLGHEQYF
V: TRBV15; J: TRBJ1-5; CDR3: CATSRHTGTGQPQHF
V: TRBV2; J: TRBJ1-3; CDR3: CASSEARTGNTIYF
V: TRBV19; J: TRBJ2-7; CDR3: CASSISTSGSGEQYF
V: TRBV6-5; J: TRBJ2-7; CDR3: CASSYSGGLWAYEQYF
V: TRBV6-1; J: TRBJ1-4; CDR3: CASSEGWEGTRGKLFF
V: TRBV2; J: TRBJ2-3; CDR3: CASSLRLAGVLDTQYF
V: TRBV5-1; J: TRBJ2-7; CDR3: CASSLDRGGDYEQYF
V: TRBV7-9; J: TRBJ2-3; CDR3: CASSTPRFPTDTQYF
V: TRBV11-2; J: TRBJ1-2; CDR3: CASSLLLGQGRFF
V: TRBV9; J: TRBJ2-6; CDR3: CASSSGLGANVLTF
V: TRBV29-1; J: TRBJ1-3; CDR3: CSVDPGTGGNTIYF
V: TRBV28; J: TRBJ2-1; CDR3: CASTPTGGSPNEQFF
V: TRBV4-1; J: TRBJ2-3; CDR3: CASSPLGQGVSSTDTQYF
V: TRBV6-1; J: TRBJ1-3; CDR3: CASSEAGGSGNTIYF
V: TRBV4-2; J: TRBJ2-1; CDR3: CASSQEGHLAGLNGYEQFF
V: TRBV5-1; J: TRBJ2-7; CDR3: CASSPSGTGAYEQYF
V: TRBV6-5; J: TRBJ2-6; CDR3: CASSYSGLSGANVLTF
V: TRBV2; J: TRBJ1-1; CDR3: CASRLTGRYGTEAFF
V: TRBV20-1; J: TRBJ1-2; CDR3: CSARDNGYTF
V: TRBV7-9; J: TRBJ2-3; CDR3: CASSLYSGGGTDTQYF
V: TRBV19; J: TRBJ1-2; CDR3: CASGADRVGGGYTF
V: TRBV28; J: TRBJ2-7; CDR3: CASSFRSRGAGEQYF
V: TRBV6-6; J: TRBJ1-4; CDR3: CASSYQGVEKLFF
V: TRBV18; J: TRBJ1-1; CDR3: CASSPPGRGPNTEAFF
V: TRBV11-2; J: .; CDR3: CASSLDRYEQYF
V: TRBV10-1; J: TRBJ2-1; CDR3: CASSGGGLAGYNEQFF
V: TRBV5-1; J: TRBJ2-5; CDR3: CASSLRQGPRKTQYF
V: TRBV6-1; J: TRBJ1-2; CDR3: CASSDAGMEGYTF
V: TRBV29-1; J: TRBJ1-3; CDR3: CSVAQGTSGNTIYF
V: TRBV27; J: .; CDR3: CASSSHEGLAGMGEQYF